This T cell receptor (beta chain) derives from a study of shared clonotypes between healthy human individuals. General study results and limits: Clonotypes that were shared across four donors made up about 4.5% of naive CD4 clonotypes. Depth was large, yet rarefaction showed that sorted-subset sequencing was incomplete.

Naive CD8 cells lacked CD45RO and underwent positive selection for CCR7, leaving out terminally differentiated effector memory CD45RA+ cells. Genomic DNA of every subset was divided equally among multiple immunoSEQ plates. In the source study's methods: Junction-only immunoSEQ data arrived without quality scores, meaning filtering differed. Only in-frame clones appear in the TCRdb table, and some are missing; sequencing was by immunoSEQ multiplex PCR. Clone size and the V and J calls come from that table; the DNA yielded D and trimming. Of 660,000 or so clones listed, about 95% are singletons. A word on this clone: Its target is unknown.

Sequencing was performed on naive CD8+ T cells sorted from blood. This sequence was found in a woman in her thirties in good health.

CDR3 region: CASSIDIASGSSYNEQFF. CDR3 in DNA: TGTGCCAGTAGTATAGATATAGCTAGCGGGAGCTCCTACAATGAGCAGTTCTTC. The chain links TRBV19 to TRBJ2-1, with 10 bases fitting TRBD2. The CDR3 loop spans 18 amino acids. Looked up from germline, CDR1 is LNHDA and CDR2 is SQIVND (reference sequence). After removal of 0 bases from V and 0 bases from J, the junction contained 5 bases not matched to a gene.